This is a list of T cell receptor beta chains from one sample in a study of cytomegalovirus exposure and HLA in healthy donors. TCRdb keeps only in-frame clones here, not all; method: immunoSEQ multiplex PCR. The data contain around 150,000 clones, 64% of them singletons. The sequenced material came from PBMCs. The receptors stem from a woman aged 25 to 39 in good health and CMV-seropositive. Each CDR3 is given with its conserved first and last residue. D genes are given only for firm matches. Clone size appears in some rows only: once, few, many, or a class for an expanded clone.

CDR3 length	clone size	V gene	D gene	J gene	CDR3 protein	CDR3 DNA
14	few	TRBV27	NA	TRBJ1-5	CASHSGNSNQPQHF	TGTGCCAGCCACTCAGGGAATAGCAATCAGCCCCAGCATTTT
15	NA	TRBV30	TRBD2	TRBJ2-5	CAWRRLAAYQETQYF	TGTGCCTGGAGGCGACTAGCAGCGTACCAAGAGACCCAGTACTTC
15	few	TRBV7-9	TRBD1	TRBJ2-7	CASSLRDSPTYEQYF	TGTGCCAGCAGCTTAAGGGACAGCCCCACCTACGAGCAGTACTTC
13	NA	TRBV27	TRBD2	TRBJ2-1	CASSREGYNEQFF	TGTGCCAGCAGCCGGGAGGGGTACAATGAGCAGTTCTTC
16	NA	TRBV7-6	TRBD2	TRBJ2-1	CASSPGLAGMYNEQFF	TGTGCCAGCAGCCCGGGACTAGCGGGGATGTACAATGAGCAGTTCTTC
11	NA	TRBV7-9	NA	TRBJ1-2	CASSRGLGYTF	TGTGCCAGCAGCCGCGGGTTGGGCTACACCTTC
16	NA	TRBV14	TRBD2	TRBJ2-3	CASSQRLAGDTDTQYF	TGTGCCAGCAGCCAAAGGCTAGCGGGGGACACAGATACGCAGTATTTT
18	NA	TRBV19	NA	TRBJ1-5	CASTIGGAPLGSNQPQHF	TGTGCCAGTACCATAGGGGGGGCCCCTCTGGGAAGCAATCAGCCCCAGCATTTT
16	few	TRBV10-1	NA	TRBJ2-3	CASSESARASTDTQYF	TGCGCCAGCAGTGAGTCAGCCAGGGCGAGCACAGATACGCAGTATTTT
17	NA	TRBV9	TRBD2	TRBJ2-6	CASTPSGGPSGANVLTF	TGTGCCAGCACCCCCAGCGGGGGACCCTCTGGGGCCAACGTCCTGACTTTC
12	NA	TRBV7-9	NA	TRBJ2-1	CASSLAQIEQFF	TGTGCCAGCAGCTTAGCCCAGATTGAGCAGTTCTTC
16	NA	TRBV28	NA	TRBJ1-3	CASSFMTGGSGNTIYF	TGTGCCAGCAGTTTTATGACCGGGGGATCTGGAAACACCATATATTTT
14	NA	TRBV14	NA	TRBJ2-2	CASSHRGHTGELFF	TGTGCCAGCAGCCACAGGGGACACACCGGGGAGCTGTTTTTT
16	NA	TRBV9	TRBD1	TRBJ2-7	CASSPRTGGDNYEQYF	TGTGCCAGCAGCCCGCGGACAGGGGGCGATAACTACGAGCAGTACTTC
15	NA	TRBV19	NA	TRBJ1-1	CASSIVSGGNTEAFF	TGTGCCAGTAGTATAGTTTCGGGGGGGAACACTGAAGCTTTCTTT
15	few	TRBV10-3	NA	TRBJ1-6	CAIGRAGVRESPLHF	TGTGCCATCGGCAGGGCAGGGGTGAGGGAATCACCCCTCCACTTT
15	few	TRBV5-6	TRBD1	TRBJ2-3	CASSLVPGGADTQYF	TGTGCCAGCAGCTTGGTTCCAGGGGGCGCAGATACGCAGTATTTT
12	NA	TRBV6-5	NA	TRBJ1-1	CASGEGNTEAFF	TGTGCCAGCGGGGAGGGCAACACTGAAGCTTTCTTT
15	few	TRBV27	NA	TRBJ2-1	CASSLDRLSYNEQFF	TGTGCCAGCAGTTTGGACAGACTCTCCTACAATGAGCAGTTCTTC
15	NA	TRBV6-5	NA	TRBJ1-1	CASSYSGPLNTEAFF	TGTGCCAGCAGTTACTCGGGGCCCCTGAACACTGAAGCTTTCTTT
13	NA	TRBV28	NA	TRBJ2-4	CASRLPPLDIQYF	TGTGCCAGCAGACTACCCCCCTTGGACATTCAGTACTTC
13	few	TRBV10-2	NA	TRBJ2-2	CASSEGGTGELFF	TGCGCCAGCAGTGAAGGGGGTACCGGGGAGCTGTTTTTT
14	NA	TRBV14	NA	TRBJ2-7	CASSQKRGNYEQYF	TGTGCCAGCAGCCAAAAAAGGGGCAACTACGAGCAGTACTTC
15	NA	TRBV9	TRBD2	TRBJ2-5	CASSSLAGNGETQYF	TGTGCCAGCAGTTCGCTAGCGGGGAACGGAGAGACCCAGTACTTC
16	few	TRBV6-1	TRBD1	TRBJ2-6	CASREDRGTGANVLTF	TGTGCCAGCAGGGAAGACAGGGGTACTGGGGCCAACGTCCTGACTTTC
13	few	TRBV5-1	TRBD2	TRBJ2-7	CASSLLAGGEQYF	TGCGCCAGCAGCCTACTAGCGGGGGGCGAGCAGTACTTC
16	NA	TRBV18	TRBD1	TRBJ2-3	CASSPRNRGQADTQYF	TGTGCCAGCTCACCGCGAAACAGGGGGCAAGCAGATACGCAGTATTTT
15	NA	TRBV7-9	NA	TRBJ1-1	CSSSLARPGATEAFF	TGTTCCAGCAGCTTGGCCAGGCCAGGGGCCACTGAAGCTTTCTTT
16	NA	TRBV7-9	TRBD2	TRBJ2-4	CASSVGTIGGKNIQYF	TGTGCCAGCAGCGTAGGGACTATCGGTGGCAAAAACATTCAGTACTTC
16	once	TRBV7-9	NA	TRBJ1-1	CASSLVGDTGYTEAFF	TGTGCCAGCAGCTTAGTAGGGGATACCGGGTACACTGAAGCTTTCTTT
15	NA	TRBV9	NA	TRBJ2-7	CASSVWGDRNYEQYF	TGTGCCAGCAGCGTTTGGGGGGACCGGAATTACGAGCAGTACTTC
17	NA	TRBV15	TRBD1	TRBJ2-2	CATSRALGTGNTGELFF	TGTGCCACCAGCAGAGCCCTGGGGACAGGGAACACCGGGGAGCTGTTTTTT
13	few	TRBV2	NA	TRBJ1-2	CASSEPANYGYTF	TGTGCCAGCAGTGAGCCAGCTAACTATGGCTACACCTTC